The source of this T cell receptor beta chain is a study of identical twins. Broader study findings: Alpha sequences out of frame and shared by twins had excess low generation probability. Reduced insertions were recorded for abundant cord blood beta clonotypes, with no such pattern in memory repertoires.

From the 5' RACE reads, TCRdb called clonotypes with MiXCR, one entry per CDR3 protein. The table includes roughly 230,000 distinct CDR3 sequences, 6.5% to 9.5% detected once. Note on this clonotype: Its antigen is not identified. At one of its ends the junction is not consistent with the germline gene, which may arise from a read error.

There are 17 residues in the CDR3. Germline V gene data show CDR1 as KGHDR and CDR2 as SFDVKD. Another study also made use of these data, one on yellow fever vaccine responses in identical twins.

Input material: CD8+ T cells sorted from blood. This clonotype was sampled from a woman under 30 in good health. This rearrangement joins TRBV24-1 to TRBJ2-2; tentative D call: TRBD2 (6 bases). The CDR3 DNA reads TGTGTCACCAGTGCCCCCGGGGGTAGCGAGAACACCGGGGAGCTGTTTTTT. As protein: CVTSAPGGSENTGELFF.